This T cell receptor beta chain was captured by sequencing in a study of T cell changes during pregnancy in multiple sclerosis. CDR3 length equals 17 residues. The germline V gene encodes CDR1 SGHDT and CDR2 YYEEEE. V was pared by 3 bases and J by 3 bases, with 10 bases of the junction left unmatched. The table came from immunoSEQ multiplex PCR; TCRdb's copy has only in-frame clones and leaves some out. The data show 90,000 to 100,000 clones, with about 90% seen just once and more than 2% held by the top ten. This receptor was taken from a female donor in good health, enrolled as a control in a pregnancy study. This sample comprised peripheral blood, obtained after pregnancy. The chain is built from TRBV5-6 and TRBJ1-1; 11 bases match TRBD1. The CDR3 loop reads CASSSYLPGQGDTEAFF. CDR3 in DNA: TGTGCCAGCAGCTCCTACCTCCCGGGACAGGGGGACACTGAAGCTTTCTTT.